Below are 2 T cell receptor beta chains sequenced from a single sample in a study of T cell responses to AZD1222 COVID-19 vaccine. This table comes from immunoSEQ multiplex PCR, and its TCRdb copy is limited to in-frame clones, with some not included. The sample consists of about 110,000 clones, about 94% of them appearing once. The starting material was peripheral blood, obtained 28 days after the second AZD1222 dose. The source is an adult who received the AZD1222 COVID-19 vaccine.

The rearrangement joins TRBV5-4 to TRBJ2-7; D possibly corresponds to TRBD1 (6 bases). CDR1 is SGHNT, CDR2 YYREEE, per germline (reference sequence). V lost 3 bases and J lost 2, with 15 bases in between. There are 15 residues in the CDR3. CDR3 sequence reads: CASSSTGKEPYEQYF. In DNA form, the CDR3 reads TGTGCCAGCAGCTCTACAGGGAAGGAGCCCTACGAGCAGTACTTC.

The chain has TRBV28 and TRBJ2-1; D call uncertain. The V end lost 7 bases, the J end lost 6 bases, and 13 bases lay between the germline ends. The germline V gene encodes CDR1 MDHEN and CDR2 SYDVKM. The length of the CDR3 is 13 residues. CDR3 amino acids: CASILGSSNEQFF. The CDR3 coding sequence is TGTGCCAGCATCTTGGGGTCGAGCAATGAGCAGTTCTTC.